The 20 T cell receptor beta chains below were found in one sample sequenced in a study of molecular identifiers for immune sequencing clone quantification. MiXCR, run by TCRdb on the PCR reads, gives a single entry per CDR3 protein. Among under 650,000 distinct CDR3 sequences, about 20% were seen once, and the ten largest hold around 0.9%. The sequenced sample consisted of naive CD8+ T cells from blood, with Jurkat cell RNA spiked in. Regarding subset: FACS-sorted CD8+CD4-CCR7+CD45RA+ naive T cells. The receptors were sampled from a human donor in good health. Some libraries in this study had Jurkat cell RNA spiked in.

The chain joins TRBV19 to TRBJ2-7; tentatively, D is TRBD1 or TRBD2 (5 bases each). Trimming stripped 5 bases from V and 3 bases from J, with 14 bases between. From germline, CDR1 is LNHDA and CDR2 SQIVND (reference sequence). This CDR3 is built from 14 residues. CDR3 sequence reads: CASSAGTVIYEQYF. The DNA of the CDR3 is TGTGCCAGTAGTGCCGGGACGGTAATCTACGAGCAGTACTTC. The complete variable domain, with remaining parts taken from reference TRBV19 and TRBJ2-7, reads DGGITQSPKYLFRKEGQNVTLSCEQNLNHDAMYWYRQDPGQGLRLIYYSQIVNDFQKGDIAEGYSVSREKKESFPLTVTSAQKNPTAFYLCASSAGTVIYEQYFGPGTRLTVT.

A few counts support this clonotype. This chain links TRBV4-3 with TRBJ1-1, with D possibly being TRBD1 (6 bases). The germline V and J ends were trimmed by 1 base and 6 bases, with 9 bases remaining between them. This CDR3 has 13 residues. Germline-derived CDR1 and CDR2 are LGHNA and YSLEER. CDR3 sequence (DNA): TGCGCCAGCAGCCAAGTGCAGGGGCCTGAAGCTTTCTTT. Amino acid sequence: CASSQVQGPEAFF.

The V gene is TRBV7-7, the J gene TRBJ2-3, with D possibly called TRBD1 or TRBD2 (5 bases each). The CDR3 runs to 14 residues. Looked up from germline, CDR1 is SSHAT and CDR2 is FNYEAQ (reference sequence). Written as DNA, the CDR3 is TGTGCTGGCAGCTTAGCCCCCGGGGCCGATACGCAGTATTTT. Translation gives CAGSLAPGADTQYF.

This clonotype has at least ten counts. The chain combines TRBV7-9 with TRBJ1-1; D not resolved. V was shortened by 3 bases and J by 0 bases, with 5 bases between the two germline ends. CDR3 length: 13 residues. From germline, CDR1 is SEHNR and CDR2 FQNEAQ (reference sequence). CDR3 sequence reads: CASSFVLNTEAFF. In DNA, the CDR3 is TGTGCCAGCAGCTTCGTCCTGAACACTGAAGCTTTCTTT.

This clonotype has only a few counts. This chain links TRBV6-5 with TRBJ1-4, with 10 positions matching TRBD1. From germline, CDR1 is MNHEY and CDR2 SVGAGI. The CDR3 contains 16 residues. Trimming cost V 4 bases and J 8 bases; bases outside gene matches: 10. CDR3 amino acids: CASSWDRGVGGEKLFF. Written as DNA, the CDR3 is TGTGCCAGCAGTTGGGACAGGGGAGTAGGGGGCGAAAAACTGTTTTTT.

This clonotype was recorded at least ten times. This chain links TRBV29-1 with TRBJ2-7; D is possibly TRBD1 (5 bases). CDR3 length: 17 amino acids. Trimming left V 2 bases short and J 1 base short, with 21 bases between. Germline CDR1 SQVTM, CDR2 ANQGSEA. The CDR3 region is CSVEILGRGHGSYEQYF. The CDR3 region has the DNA TGCAGCGTTGAAATCCTAGGACGCGGACATGGGTCCTACGAGCAGTACTTC.

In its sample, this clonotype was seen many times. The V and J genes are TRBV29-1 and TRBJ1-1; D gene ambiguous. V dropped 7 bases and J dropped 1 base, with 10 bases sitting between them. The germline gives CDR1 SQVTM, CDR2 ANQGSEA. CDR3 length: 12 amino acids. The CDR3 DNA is TGCAGCGCCCGAAACCCGAACACTGAAGCTTTCTTT. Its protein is CSARNPNTEAFF.

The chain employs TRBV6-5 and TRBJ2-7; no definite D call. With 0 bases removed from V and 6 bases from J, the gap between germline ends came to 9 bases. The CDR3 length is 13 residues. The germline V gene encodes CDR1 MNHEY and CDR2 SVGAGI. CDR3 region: CASSYSILSEQYF. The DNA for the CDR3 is TGTGCCAGCAGTTACTCGATTCTTTCCGAGCAGTACTTC.

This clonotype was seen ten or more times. CDR3 protein: CAWSDGAGLGTNEKLFF. The CDR3 region has the DNA TGTGCCTGGAGTGATGGTGCGGGGCTGGGAACTAATGAAAAACTGTTTTTT. The chain employs TRBV30 and TRBJ1-4; the D gene is possibly TRBD1 (5 bases). Trimming took off 1 base at V and 1 base at J, with 16 bases between the two ends. Per germline, CDR1 GTSNPN and CDR2 SVGIG (reference sequence). CDR3 size: 17 residues. Complete variable domain (other parts from reference TRBV30 and TRBJ1-4): SQTIHQWPATLVQPVGSPLSLECTVEGTSNPNLYWYRQAAGRGLQLLFYSVGIGQISSEVPQNLSASRPQDRQFILSSKKLLLSDSGFYLCAWSDGAGLGTNEKLFFGSGTQLSVL.

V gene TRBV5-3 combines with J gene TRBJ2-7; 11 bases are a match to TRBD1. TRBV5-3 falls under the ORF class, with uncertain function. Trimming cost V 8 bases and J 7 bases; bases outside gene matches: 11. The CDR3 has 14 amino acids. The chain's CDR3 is CASSHGQGAQEQYF. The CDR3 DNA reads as TGTGCCAGCAGCCACGGACAGGGGGCGCAGGAGCAGTACTTC.

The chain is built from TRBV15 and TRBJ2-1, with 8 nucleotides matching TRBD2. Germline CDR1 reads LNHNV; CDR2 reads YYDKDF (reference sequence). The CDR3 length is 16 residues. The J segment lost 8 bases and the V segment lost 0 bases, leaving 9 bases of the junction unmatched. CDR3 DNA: TGTGCCACCAGCAGAGATGGGGGACTAGGTAGGGATGAGCAGTTCTTC. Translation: CATSRDGGLGRDEQFF.

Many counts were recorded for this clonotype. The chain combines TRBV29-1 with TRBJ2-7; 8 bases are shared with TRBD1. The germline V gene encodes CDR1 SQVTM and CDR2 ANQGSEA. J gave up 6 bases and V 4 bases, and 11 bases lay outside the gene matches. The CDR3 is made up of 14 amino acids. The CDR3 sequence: CSVAQTGVRSEQYF. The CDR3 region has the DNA TGCAGCGTTGCACAGACAGGGGTTAGGTCCGAGCAGTACTTC.

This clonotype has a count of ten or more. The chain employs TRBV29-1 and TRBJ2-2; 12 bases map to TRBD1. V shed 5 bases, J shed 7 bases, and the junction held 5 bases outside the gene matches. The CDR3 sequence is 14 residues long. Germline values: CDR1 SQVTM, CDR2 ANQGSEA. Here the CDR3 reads CSVRGQGAIGELFF. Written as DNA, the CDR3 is TGCAGCGTTAGGGGACAGGGGGCAATCGGGGAGCTGTTTTTT.

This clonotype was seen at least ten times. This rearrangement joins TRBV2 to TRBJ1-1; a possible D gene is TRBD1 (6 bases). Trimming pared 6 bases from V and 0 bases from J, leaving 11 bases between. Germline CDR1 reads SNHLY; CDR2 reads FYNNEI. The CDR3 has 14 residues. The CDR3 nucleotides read TGTGCCAGCAGGCTGGGGGCTATGAACACTGAAGCTTTCTTT. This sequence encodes CASRLGAMNTEAFF.

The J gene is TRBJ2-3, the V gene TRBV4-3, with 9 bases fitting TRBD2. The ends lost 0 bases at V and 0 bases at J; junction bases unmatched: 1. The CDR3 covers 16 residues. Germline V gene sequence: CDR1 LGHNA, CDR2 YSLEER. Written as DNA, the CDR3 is TGCGCCAGCAGCCAAGACCTAGCGGGGAGCACAGATACGCAGTATTTT. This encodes CASSQDLAGSTDTQYF.

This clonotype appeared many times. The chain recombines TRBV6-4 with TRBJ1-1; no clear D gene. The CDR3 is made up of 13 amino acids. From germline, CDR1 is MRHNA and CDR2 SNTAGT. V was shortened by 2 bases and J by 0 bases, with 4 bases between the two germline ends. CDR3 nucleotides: TGTGCCAGCAGTGACACCATGAACACTGAAGCTTTCTTT. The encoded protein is CASSDTMNTEAFF.

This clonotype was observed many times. This CDR3 reads CASSSNQHITDTQYF. In DNA, the CDR3 is TGTGCCAGCAGCTCTAACCAGCACATCACAGATACGCAGTATTTT. The rearrangement joins TRBV11-2 to TRBJ2-3, with no clear D. The germline V gene encodes CDR1 SGHAT and CDR2 FQNNGV. Trimming removed 4 bases at V and 2 bases at J, with 13 bases between. There are 15 residues in the CDR3.

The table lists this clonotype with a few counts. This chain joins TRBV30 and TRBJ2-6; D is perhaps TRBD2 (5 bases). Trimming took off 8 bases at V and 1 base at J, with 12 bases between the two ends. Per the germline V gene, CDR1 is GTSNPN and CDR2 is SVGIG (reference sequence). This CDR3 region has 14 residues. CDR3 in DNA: TGTGCCGGGGATCGGGGTTCTGGGGCCAACGTCCTGACTTTC. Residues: CAGDRGSGANVLTF.

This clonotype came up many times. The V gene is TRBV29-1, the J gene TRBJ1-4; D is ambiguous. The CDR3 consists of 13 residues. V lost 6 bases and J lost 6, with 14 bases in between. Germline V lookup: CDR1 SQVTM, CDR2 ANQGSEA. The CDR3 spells CSVVPAADEKLFF. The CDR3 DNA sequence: TGCAGCGTAGTTCCGGCGGCGGATGAAAAACTGTTTTTT.

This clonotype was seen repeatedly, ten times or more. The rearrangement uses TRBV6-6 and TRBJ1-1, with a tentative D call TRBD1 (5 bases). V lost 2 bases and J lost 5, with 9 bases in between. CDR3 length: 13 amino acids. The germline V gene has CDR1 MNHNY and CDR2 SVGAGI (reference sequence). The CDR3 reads CASSYPGGTEAFF. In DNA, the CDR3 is TGTGCCAGCAGTTACCCGGGGGGGACTGAAGCTTTCTTT.